This T cell receptor (beta chain) was identified during a study of T cell clones after liver transplantation. About this clone itself: The same CDR3 also results from other DNA sequences found in this sample.

TCRdb's table, derived via immunoSEQ multiplex PCR, lists solely in-frame clones and lacks some. The sample lists roughly 100,000 clones; around 84% were seen once. Here the sequenced sample was CD4+ T cells from blood, taken approximately 4 years after liver transplant. The sequence derives from a human patient who received a liver transplant. Some T cells may originate from the graft donor.

The CDR3 DNA reads as TGTGCCAGCAGTCTGACTAGCACAGATACGCAGTATTTT. Amino acids: CASSLTSTDTQYF. This chain links TRBV27 with TRBJ2-3; no firm D call. CDR3 length equals 13 residues. V lost 5 bases and J lost 0, with 6 bases in between. The germline gives CDR1 MNHEY, CDR2 SMNVEV (reference sequence).